These 15 T cell receptor beta chains were all obtained from the same sample, sequenced in a study of T cell repertoires in cytomegalovirus infection. Their recognized antigens are unknown. In TCRdb, the reads were re-called with MiXCR into one record per CDR3 protein. The data hold some 310,000 distinct CDR3 sequences, with 20% to 25% observed a single time. Sequences were derived from cultured PBMCs, sampled from culture after CMV antigen stimulation. These receptors originate from a human donor in good health (CMV status not recorded). Some clones in this sample may be carry-over from other donors' samples.

This clonotype was counted ten times or more. The CDR3 DNA reads as TGTGCCAGCACCCCGGGAGCTAGCCGGTACAATGAGCAGTTCTTC. This encodes CASTPGASRYNEQFF. The rearrangement joins TRBV7-2 to TRBJ2-1, with a possible D match to TRBD2 (6 bases). The V gene's germline CDR1 is SGHTA and CDR2 FQGNSA. CDR3 length: 15 residues. V was trimmed by 7 bases and J by 4 bases, leaving 17 bases between them.

This clonotype has a handful of counts. V and J are TRBV5-4 and TRBJ2-7; 12 bases line up with TRBD2. With 0 bases clipped from V and 3 bases from J, the junction kept 4 bases outside the gene matches. The germline gives CDR1 SGHNT, CDR2 YYREEE (reference sequence). CDR3 length equals 16 residues. CDR3 loop: CASSLGTSGKLYEQYF. The CDR3 nucleotides are TGTGCCAGCAGCTTGGGGACTAGCGGGAAGCTCTACGAGCAGTACTTC.

This sequence joins TRBV19 and TRBJ2-4; TRBD2 might be the D (7 bases). V was shortened by 3 bases and J by 1 base, with 16 bases between the two germline ends. The CDR3 length is 17 residues. Germline V lookup: CDR1 LNHDA, CDR2 SQIVND (reference sequence). The CDR3 region has the DNA TGTGCCAGTAGTATGGGGGGGCCCTGGGGGGCCAAAAACATTCAGTACTTC. Translation: CASSMGGPWGAKNIQYF.

The sample holds many counts of this clonotype. The J gene is TRBJ2-1, the V gene TRBV11-1; a possible D gene is TRBD1 (5 bases). The CDR3 covers 16 residues. The germline V gene has CDR1 SGHAT and CDR2 FQDESV (reference sequence). The V gene lost 2 bases and the J gene lost 3 bases, with 14 bases spanning the gap. CDR3 nucleotide sequence: TGTGCCAGCAGCTTACAGGGTAACTTTCGCTACAATGAGCAGTTCTTC. This sequence encodes CASSLQGNFRYNEQFF.

In its sample, this clonotype was seen a few times. The rearrangement uses TRBV30 and TRBJ1-5; no reliable D call. V was trimmed by 1 base and J by 0 bases, leaving 10 bases between them. CDR1 is GTSNPN, CDR2 SVGIG, per germline (reference sequence). The CDR3 runs 15 residues. The DNA of the CDR3 is TGTGCCTGGAGTGCTTCGGCAATTAGCAATCAGCCCCAGCATTTT. Translation gives CAWSASAISNQPQHF.

This chain joins TRBV24-1 and TRBJ2-1; 9 bases are shared with TRBD1. CDR1 and CDR2 (germline): KGHDR, SFDVKD. This CDR3 contains 16 residues. V dropped 9 bases and J dropped 8; count of bases not matched to a gene: 16. DNA for the CDR3: TGTGCCACCTCTGCGGGACAGGGAATAGAAGTCGATGAGCAGTTCTTC. Amino acid sequence: CATSAGQGIEVDEQFF.

This clonotype was recorded at least ten times. The rearrangement joins TRBV7-2 to TRBJ2-7; TRBD1 agrees at 9 bases. Germline V gene lookup returns CDR1 SGHTA and CDR2 FQGNSA. With V trimmed by 3 bases and J by 6 bases, 6 bases remained unmatched. The CDR3 consists of 14 residues. The CDR3 DNA reads as TGTGCCAGCAGCTTCGACAGGGGGACCTTCGAGCAGTACTTC. It codes for CASSFDRGTFEQYF.

V usage is TRBV7-6 and J usage is TRBJ1-1; D is possibly TRBD1 (5 bases). The CDR3 is made up of 13 amino acids. The V end lost 0 bases, the J end lost 7 bases, and 9 bases lay between the germline ends. Looked up from germline, CDR1 is SGHVS and CDR2 is FNYEAQ. The CDR3 region is CASSLANGGEAFF. The DNA for the CDR3 is TGTGCCAGCAGCTTAGCAAACGGGGGTGAAGCTTTCTTT.

The table lists this clonotype with many counts. The chain is built from TRBV7-2 and TRBJ2-3; D gene ambiguous. CDR3 size: 12 residues. V shed 5 bases and J shed 4 bases, with 7 bases lying between them. Germline V CDR1 and CDR2: SGHTA, FQGNSA. Written as DNA, the CDR3 is TGTGCCAGCAGCCCCATTTCAGATACGCAGTATTTT. It yields the protein CASSPISDTQYF.

CDR3 coding DNA: TGCAGTGCTGGCCTGACAGGGGCGGCCGGGGAGCTGTTTTTT. This codes for CSAGLTGAAGELFF. This chain uses TRBV20-1 with TRBJ2-2; 8 nucleotides align to TRBD1. Germline loops: CDR1 DFQATT, CDR2 SNEGSKA (reference sequence). The CDR3 totals 14 residues. Unmatched junction bases numbered 8, after V lost 5 bases and J lost 6 bases.

This clonotype was observed a few times. The chain carries TRBV7-9 and TRBJ1-2; a weak D match, TRBD1 (6 bases). The CDR3 length is 15 residues. The germline V gene has CDR1 SEHNR and CDR2 FQNEAQ (reference sequence). V lost 5 bases and J lost 2, with 15 bases in between. CDR3 sequence (DNA): TGTGCCAGCAGCGCACCGGGACACCTAAACTATGGCTACACCTTC. It codes for CASSAPGHLNYGYTF.

V usage is TRBV7-4 and J usage is TRBJ2-7, with D possibly being TRBD2 (5 bases). V lost 5 bases and J lost 0, with 14 bases in between. Germline V CDR1 and CDR2: SGHVT, SQSDAQ. The CDR3 has 15 residues. The CDR3 loop is CASSTIGSLSYEQYF. The CDR3, as DNA: TGTGCCAGCAGCACCATTGGGAGTCTCTCCTACGAGCAGTACTTC.

The chain combines TRBV28 with TRBJ2-1, with a weak D call TRBD2 (5 bases). The CDR3 contains 17 residues. Trimming pared 5 bases from V and 4 bases from J, leaving 21 bases between. The germline V gene encodes CDR1 MDHEN and CDR2 SYDVKM. CDR3 protein: CASSPNPGGLAYNEQFF. CDR3 nucleotides: TGTGCCAGCAGTCCTAACCCCGGAGGACTGGCATACAATGAGCAGTTCTTC.

The rearrangement links TRBV5-4 to TRBJ2-7; 7 bases match TRBD1. The CDR3 sequence is 16 residues long. V was clipped by 7 bases and J by 1 base; unmatched bases: 14. CDR1 and CDR2 (germline): SGHNT, YYREEE (reference sequence). In nucleotides, the CDR3 is TGTGCCAGCCGCCAAAATTCGGGACAGAAATCCTACGAGCAGTACGTC. It translates to CASRQNSGQKSYEQYV.

This clonotype was detected many times. V gene TRBV7-2 combines with J gene TRBJ1-1, with a weak D call TRBD1 (5 bases). Germline loops: CDR1 SGHTA, CDR2 FQGNSA. The CDR3 sequence is 17 residues long. V shed 5 bases and J shed 1 base, with 20 bases lying between them. CDR3 DNA sequence: TGTGCCAGCAGCGGTCGGCGGCGTACAGGTCCGAACACTGAAGCTTTCTTT. Translation: CASSGRRRTGPNTEAFF.